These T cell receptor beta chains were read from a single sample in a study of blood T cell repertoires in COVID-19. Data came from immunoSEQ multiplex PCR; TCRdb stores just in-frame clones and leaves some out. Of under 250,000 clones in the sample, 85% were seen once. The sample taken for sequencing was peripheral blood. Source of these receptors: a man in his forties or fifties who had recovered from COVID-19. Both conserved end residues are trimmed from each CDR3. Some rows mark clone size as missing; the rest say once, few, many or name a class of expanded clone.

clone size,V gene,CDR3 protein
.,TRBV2,ASRDGTATYYGYT
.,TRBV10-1,ASSESNPSGSSYNEQF
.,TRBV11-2,ASSLYSGVGTEAF
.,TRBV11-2,ASSLDRTGPYYGYT
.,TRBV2,ASMRDYNTEAF
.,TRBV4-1,ASSPGKGLAGPSYSYEQY
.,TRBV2,ASPNPGQGANEQY
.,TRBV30,AWNPAGGYEQY
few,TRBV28,ASSLSRNEQF
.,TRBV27,ASSSTQALRVL
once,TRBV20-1,SASRGSNQPQH
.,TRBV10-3,AIRGQGGDGYT
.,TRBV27,ASSFKAGTSGKGRTGELF
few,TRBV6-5,ASSLGWTGATYEQY
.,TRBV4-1,ASSQKVPASGNNEQF
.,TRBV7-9,ASSLVGASNYGYT
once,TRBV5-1,ASSLTGTSGYNEQF
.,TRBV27,ASSILAGGPYEQY